The 27 T cell receptor beta chains listed next were all sequenced from one sample in a study of blood T cell repertoires in COVID-19. The protocol was immunoSEQ multiplex PCR, while the TCRdb copy is restricted to in-frame clones and leaves out a portion. The sample has approximately 360,000 clones, 87% seen once; the top ten hold 1.5% to 2.5%. Sequencing was carried out using PBMCs or T cells enriched from blood (not recorded which). These receptors were collected from a man aged 40-49 years in a cohort exposed to, infected with or recovered from COVID-19 (not recorded which).

The chain joins TRBV5-1 to TRBJ1-4; tentative D call: TRBD1 (5 bases). CDR1 and CDR2 from the germline V gene are SGHRS and YFSETQ. V dropped 7 bases and J dropped 5 bases, with 18 bases sitting between them. The CDR3 runs 15 residues. In DNA, the CDR3 is TGCGCCAGCCAAGAGAACGGGGGAGGGAATGAAAAACTGTTTTTT. Protein sequence: CASQENGGGNEKLFF.

This clone showed up just once. The gene calls are TRBV11-2 and TRBJ2-3; 10 nucleotides match TRBD2. Trimming removed 0 bases from V and 5 bases from J; junction bases left unmatched: 11. This CDR3 is 18 amino acids long. Germline V CDR1 and CDR2: SGHAT, FQNNGV. The CDR3 sequence: CASSLDPPLAGNRDTQYF. In nucleotides, the CDR3 is TGTGCCAGCAGCTTAGATCCCCCACTAGCGGGAAACAGAGATACGCAGTATTTT.

V is TRBV5-8 and J is TRBJ1-6; D remains ambiguous. Germline V lookup: CDR1 SGHTS, CDR2 YDEGEE. V lost 0 bases and J lost 4, with 8 bases in between. The CDR3 length is 15 residues. CDR3 in DNA: TGTGCCAGCAGCTTGGTGCCGGTTTATAATTCACCCCTCCACTTT. It encodes CASSLVPVYNSPLHF.

This chain links TRBV6-5 with TRBJ2-1; 8 bases fit TRBD2. The V segment lost 7 bases and the J segment 9 bases; nucleotides outside the gene matches: 11. Germline V gene data show CDR1 as MNHEY and CDR2 as SVGAGI. The CDR3 has 14 residues. In nucleotides, the CDR3 is TGTGCCAGCACCCCGGGACTAGGGAAAGGTGAGCAGTTCTTC. Amino acid sequence: CASTPGLGKGEQFF.

This chain connects TRBV30 to TRBJ1-2; 9 positions agree with TRBD1. The CDR3 consists of 17 residues. The V and J ends lost 3 bases and 7 bases, in that order; junction bases with no gene match: 18. In germline, CDR1 is GTSNPN, CDR2 SVGIG (reference sequence). The CDR3, as DNA: TGTGCCTGGAGATTAATTCGCCCGGACAGGGGAAGCGGTGGCTACACCTTC. As protein: CAWRLIRPDRGSGGYTF.

The chain's CDR3 is CASSYQVGLGRFF. The CDR3 DNA sequence: TGTGCCAGCAGTTACCAAGTGGGACTTGGGCGGTTCTTC. The chain uses TRBV6-5 and TRBJ2-1; D is possibly TRBD2 (6 bases). Germline CDR1 and CDR2: MNHEY and SVGAGI. V dropped 2 bases and J dropped 15 bases, with 17 bases sitting between them. The CDR3 contains 13 residues.

The chain joins TRBV12-5 to TRBJ1-5; 9 bases match TRBD1. Germline assignment: CDR1 LGHNT and CDR2 FRNRAP. The CDR3 has 15 amino acids. Unmatched junction bases numbered 6, after V lost 7 bases and J lost 2 bases. The CDR3 reads CASAQQGAGNQPQHF. The CDR3 coding sequence is TGTGCTAGTGCCCAACAGGGGGCCGGCAATCAGCCCCAGCATTTT.

CDR3: CASSPLGQGNYEQYF. The CDR3 region has the DNA TGTGCCAGCAGTCCCCTGGGACAGGGAAACTACGAGCAGTACTTC. V usage is TRBV6-5 and J usage is TRBJ2-7; 9 bases agree with TRBD1. Germline V gene sequence: CDR1 MNHEY, CDR2 SVGAGI. V lost 5 bases to trimming and J lost 3 bases; unmatched junction nucleotides: 8. This CDR3 contains 15 residues.

J is TRBJ2-1 and V is TRBV5-5, with 12 positions matching TRBD2. The CDR3 covers 18 residues. The V and J ends lost 4 bases and 3 bases, in that order; junction bases with no gene match: 11. The V gene's germline CDR1 is SGHKS and CDR2 YYEKEE (reference sequence). The CDR3 bases are TGTGCCAGCAGCATTTTATACGGACTAGCGGGGAGCTACAATGAGCAGTTCTTC. Protein: CASSILYGLAGSYNEQFF.

The chain has TRBV27 and TRBJ1-6; TRBD1 is a possible D gene (6 bases). The CDR3 contains 14 residues. From germline, CDR1 is MNHEY and CDR2 SMNVEV (reference sequence). V shed 6 bases and J shed 8 bases, with 14 bases lying between them. The CDR3 sequence is CASSTGWYDSPLHF. The CDR3 bases are TGTGCCAGCAGCACAGGGTGGTACGATTCACCCCTCCACTTT.

The gene calls are TRBV19 and TRBJ2-7; 11 bases match TRBD1. Germline-derived CDR1 and CDR2 are LNHDA and SQIVND (reference sequence). CDR3 length: 14 amino acids. With V trimmed by 6 bases and J by 1 base, 2 bases remained unmatched. DNA for the CDR3: TGTGCCAGTAGAGGGACAGGGGGTTCCTACGAGCAGTACTTC. Translating gives CASRGTGGSYEQYF.

The chain has TRBV4-1 and TRBJ2-7, with 8 bases aligning to TRBD2. V lost 1 base, J lost 4 bases, and 3 bases stayed unmatched. The CDR3 totals 14 residues. From germline, CDR1 is MGHRA and CDR2 YSYEKL. This CDR3 is CASSQGGTSYEQYF. The CDR3 DNA is TGCGCCAGCAGCCAAGGGGGGACTAGTTACGAGCAGTACTTC.

The V gene is TRBV5-6, the J gene TRBJ2-7, with TRBD2 identical over 10 bases. This CDR3 spans 15 amino acids. Germline V lookup: CDR1 SGHDT, CDR2 YYEEEE. The V segment lost 3 bases and the J segment 3 bases; nucleotides outside the gene matches: 6. The CDR3 nucleotides read TGTGCCAGCAGCTACTGGCGGACTAGCGGCTACGAGCAGTACTTC. This gives the protein CASSYWRTSGYEQYF.

The chain joins TRBV28 to TRBJ1-1; D is possibly TRBD1 (5 bases). V was clipped by 3 bases and J by 1 base, with 9 bases between them. CDR1 and CDR2 (germline): MDHEN, SYDVKM. The CDR3 sequence is 14 residues long. CDR3 protein: CASSLEQENTEAFF. CDR3 nucleotide sequence: TGTGCCAGCAGTTTGGAACAGGAGAACACTGAAGCTTTCTTT.

In its sample, this clone was seen once. The chain carries TRBV13 and TRBJ2-5, with D possibly matching TRBD1 (6 bases). Germline V CDR1 and CDR2: PRHDT, FYEKMQ (reference sequence). Trimming shortened V by 4 bases and J by 0 bases, and 15 bases separated the two germline ends. The CDR3 is 16 residues long. The CDR3 spells CASSSRDNSYQETQYF. The CDR3 DNA reads as TGTGCCAGCAGCTCCCGGGACAACTCGTACCAAGAGACCCAGTACTTC.

CDR3 amino acids: CASSETGQGLSYNSPLHF. The CDR3 nucleotides are TGTGCCAGCAGTGAAACAGGGCAGGGGCTCTCCTATAATTCACCCCTCCACTTT. The chain has TRBV6-1 and TRBJ1-6; a possible D gene is TRBD1 (6 bases). Germline assignment: CDR1 MNHNS and CDR2 SASEGT. The CDR3 is 18 amino acids. Trimming pared 2 bases from V and 0 bases from J, leaving 14 bases between.

This clone was picked up a small number of times. The chain has TRBV7-3 and TRBJ2-2; the match to TRBD1 covers 7 bases. This CDR3 contains 15 residues. Losses at the gene ends were 2 bases for V and 4 bases for J; bases not matched to a gene: 4. The germline gives CDR1 SGHTA, CDR2 FQGTGA. The CDR3 protein is CASSLDRESTGELFF. Here the CDR3 DNA reads TGTGCCAGCAGCTTAGACAGGGAGAGCACCGGGGAGCTGTTTTTT.

This sequence joins TRBV19 and TRBJ1-3; no clear D gene. Germline lookup yields CDR1 LNHDA and CDR2 SQIVND (reference sequence). Trimming removed 8 bases at V and 0 bases at J, with 17 bases between. CDR3 length: 16 residues. DNA of the CDR3: TGTGCCAGTTCCTATCTTTACCGGGGCTCTGGAAACACCATATATTTT. Residues: CASSYLYRGSGNTIYF.

V gene TRBV5-1 combines with J gene TRBJ1-5, with 8 bases aligning to TRBD1. The junction had 4 bases not matched to a gene; V was cut back by 0 bases and J by 5 bases. The CDR3 is made up of 15 amino acids. Germline V gene sequence: CDR1 SGHRS, CDR2 YFSETQ. The CDR3 region is CASSLGIQGDQPQHF. The CDR3 coding sequence is TGCGCCAGCAGCTTGGGAATACAGGGGGATCAGCCCCAGCATTTT.

A few counts support this clone. V usage is TRBV5-6 and J usage is TRBJ2-7, with D uncertain. V was shortened by 4 bases and J by 3 bases, with 8 bases between the two germline ends. Germline CDR1 is SGHDT and CDR2 is YYEEEE. This CDR3 is built from 12 residues. As DNA, the CDR3 is TGTGCCAGCAGCAAACCAGGCTACGAGCAGTACTTC. Translation: CASSKPGYEQYF. Complete variable domain (other parts from reference TRBV5-6 and TRBJ2-7): DAGVTQSPTHLIKTRGQQVTLRCSPKSGHDTVSWYQQALGQGPQFIFQYYEEEERQRGNFPDRFSGHQFPNYSSELNVNALLLGDSALYLCASSKPGYEQYFGPGTRLTVT.

The chain links TRBV7-8 to TRBJ2-5, with unresolved D. V lost 2 bases and J 2 bases, leaving 9 bases between the germline ends. Germline V gives CDR1 SGHVS, CDR2 FQNEAQ. This CDR3 spans 14 amino acids. The CDR3 sequence: CASSLMARQETQYF. In DNA, the CDR3 is TGTGCCAGCAGCTTAATGGCAAGACAAGAGACCCAGTACTTC.

The chain combines TRBV7-9 with TRBJ1-1; 9 bases agree with TRBD1. The CDR3 has 15 amino acids. The germline V gene encodes CDR1 SEHNR and CDR2 FQNEAQ (reference sequence). Unmatched junction bases numbered 9, after V lost 5 bases and J lost 5 bases. The CDR3 protein is CASSPRGQGETEAFF. CDR3 sequence (DNA): TGTGCCAGCAGCCCAAGGGGACAGGGTGAAACTGAAGCTTTCTTT.

The chain has TRBV10-3 and TRBJ1-4, with TRBD1 matching 9 bases. Trimming at V came to 5 bases and at J to 4 bases, leaving 11 bases not matched to a gene. CDR3 length: 17 residues. Germline V gene data show CDR1 as ENHRY and CDR2 as SYGVKD. CDR3 residues: CAISPKRGTGNNEKLFF. In nucleotides, the CDR3 is TGTGCCATCAGTCCAAAACGTGGGACAGGGAATAATGAAAAACTGTTTTTT.

The J gene is TRBJ1-2, the V gene TRBV19, with D possibly being TRBD1 (5 bases). The V gene's germline CDR1 is LNHDA and CDR2 SQIVND (reference sequence). Trimming left V 4 bases short and J 9 bases short, with 21 bases between. The CDR3 extends over 15 amino acids. The CDR3: CASSKEGTAGASYTF. CDR3 nucleotide sequence: TGTGCCAGTAGTAAGGAAGGGACTGCTGGGGCGAGCTACACCTTC.

This rearrangement joins TRBV30 to TRBJ1-1; 11 bases line up with TRBD1. The CDR3 loop spans 18 amino acids. After removal of 3 bases from V and 3 bases from J, the junction contained 15 bases not matched to a gene. Germline V lookup: CDR1 GTSNPN, CDR2 SVGIG (reference sequence). CDR3 amino acids: CAWRPLPGTGGLDTEAFF. CDR3 coding DNA: TGTGCCTGGAGACCCCTCCCCGGGACAGGGGGGCTAGACACTGAAGCTTTCTTT.

In this sample, this clone turned up once. CDR3 bases: TGTGCCAGTAGTTCGGGACACATGCTTTCTGGAAACACCATATATTTT. It codes for CASSSGHMLSGNTIYF. V usage is TRBV19 and J usage is TRBJ1-3; tentatively, D is TRBD1 (6 bases). This CDR3 region has 16 residues. The ends were cut back, 5 bases at V and 1 base at J, with 15 bases in the middle. Germline V gives CDR1 LNHDA, CDR2 SQIVND (reference sequence).

The chain joins TRBV5-1 to TRBJ2-3; D is undetermined. The CDR3 has 14 residues. Between the trimmed V and J ends, which lost 2 bases and 7 bases, there was a span of 14 bases. Germline CDR1 and CDR2: SGHRS and YFSETQ. CDR3 in DNA: TGCGCCAGCAGCTTCGGCGCGGAGCCTCATACGCAGTATTTT. Translation gives CASSFGAEPHTQYF.